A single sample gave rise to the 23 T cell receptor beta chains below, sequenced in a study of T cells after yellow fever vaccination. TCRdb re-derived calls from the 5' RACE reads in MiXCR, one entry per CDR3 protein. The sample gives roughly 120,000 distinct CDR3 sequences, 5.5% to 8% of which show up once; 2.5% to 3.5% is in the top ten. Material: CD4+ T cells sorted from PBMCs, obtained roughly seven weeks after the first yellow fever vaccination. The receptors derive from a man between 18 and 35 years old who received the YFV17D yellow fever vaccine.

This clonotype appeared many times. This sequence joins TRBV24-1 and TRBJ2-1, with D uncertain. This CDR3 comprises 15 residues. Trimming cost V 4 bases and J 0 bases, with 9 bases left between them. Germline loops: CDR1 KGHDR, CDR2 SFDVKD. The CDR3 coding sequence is TGTGCCACCAGTGACGGCAGCTACTCCTACAATGAGCAGTTCTTC. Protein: CATSDGSYSYNEQFF.

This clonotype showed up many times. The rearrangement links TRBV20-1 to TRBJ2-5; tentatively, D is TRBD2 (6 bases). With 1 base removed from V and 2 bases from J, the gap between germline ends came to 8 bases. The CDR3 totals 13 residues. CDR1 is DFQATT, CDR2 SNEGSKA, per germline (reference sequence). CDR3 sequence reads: CSARVGTQETQYF. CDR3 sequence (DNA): TGCAGTGCTAGAGTTGGGACTCAAGAGACCCAGTACTTC.

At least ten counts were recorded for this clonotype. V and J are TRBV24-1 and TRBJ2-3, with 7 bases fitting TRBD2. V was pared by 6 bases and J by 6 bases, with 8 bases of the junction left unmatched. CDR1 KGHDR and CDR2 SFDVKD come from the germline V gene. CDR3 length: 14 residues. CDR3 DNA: TGTGCCACCAGTCCAGCGGGGCGGTTGGATACGCAGTATTTT. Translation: CATSPAGRLDTQYF.

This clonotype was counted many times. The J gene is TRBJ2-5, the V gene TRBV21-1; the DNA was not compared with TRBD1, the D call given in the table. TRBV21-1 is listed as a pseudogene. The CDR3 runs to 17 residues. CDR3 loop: CASSKAGGTRYQETQYF. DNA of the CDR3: TGTGCCAGCAGCAAGGCAGGGGGCACCAGGTACCAAGAGACCCAGTACTTC.

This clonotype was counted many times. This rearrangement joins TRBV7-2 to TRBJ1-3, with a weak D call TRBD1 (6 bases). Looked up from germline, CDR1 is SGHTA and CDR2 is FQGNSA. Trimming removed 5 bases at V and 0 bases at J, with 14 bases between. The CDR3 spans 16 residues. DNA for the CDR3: TGTGCCAGCAGCGTGGTAGCAGGGGTCTCTGGAAACACCATATATTTT. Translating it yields CASSVVAGVSGNTIYF.

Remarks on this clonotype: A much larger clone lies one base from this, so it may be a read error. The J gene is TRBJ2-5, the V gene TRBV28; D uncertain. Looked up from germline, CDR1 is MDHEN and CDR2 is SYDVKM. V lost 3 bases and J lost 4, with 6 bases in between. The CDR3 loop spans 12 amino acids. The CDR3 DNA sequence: TGTGCCAGCAGTTTGAGCTCAGAGACCCAGTACTTC. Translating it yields CASSLSSETQYF.

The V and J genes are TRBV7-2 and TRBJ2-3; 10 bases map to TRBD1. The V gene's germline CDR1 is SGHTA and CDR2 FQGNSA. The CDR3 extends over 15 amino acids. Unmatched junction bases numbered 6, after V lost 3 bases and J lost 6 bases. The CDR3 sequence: CASSFTGQGRDTQYF. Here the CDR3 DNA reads TGTGCCAGCAGCTTCACGGGACAGGGGAGGGATACGCAGTATTTT.

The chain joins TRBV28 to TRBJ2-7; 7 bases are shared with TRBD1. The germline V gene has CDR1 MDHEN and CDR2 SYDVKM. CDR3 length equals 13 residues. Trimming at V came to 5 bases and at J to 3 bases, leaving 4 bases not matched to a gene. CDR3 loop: CASSGGQNYEQYF. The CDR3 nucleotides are TGTGCCAGCAGTGGGGGACAGAACTACGAGCAGTACTTC.

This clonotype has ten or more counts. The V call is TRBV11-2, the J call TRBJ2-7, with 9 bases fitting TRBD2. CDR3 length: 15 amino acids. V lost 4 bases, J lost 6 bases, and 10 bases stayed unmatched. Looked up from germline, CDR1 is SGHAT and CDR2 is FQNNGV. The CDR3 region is CASSSLRGGPSEQYV. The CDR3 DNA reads TGTGCCAGCAGCTCCCTGCGGGGGGGGCCTTCCGAGCAGTACGTC.

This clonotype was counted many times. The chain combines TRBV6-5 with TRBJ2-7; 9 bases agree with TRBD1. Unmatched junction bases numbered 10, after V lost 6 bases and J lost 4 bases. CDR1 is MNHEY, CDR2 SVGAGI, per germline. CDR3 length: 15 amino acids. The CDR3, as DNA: TGTGCCAGCAGACGTACCGGGACAGGGTGGTACGAGCAGTACTTC. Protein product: CASRRTGTGWYEQYF.

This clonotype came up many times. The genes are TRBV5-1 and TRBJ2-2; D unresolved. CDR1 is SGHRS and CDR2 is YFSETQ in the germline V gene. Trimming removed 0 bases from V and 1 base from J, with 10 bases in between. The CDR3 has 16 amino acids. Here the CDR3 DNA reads TGCGCCAGCAGCTTGGTACAAATTGGGAACACCGGGGAGCTGTTTTTT. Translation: CASSLVQIGNTGELFF.

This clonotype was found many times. This CDR3 is CASSNRDRGNTGELFF. CDR3 sequence (DNA): TGTGCCAGCAGCAACCGGGACAGGGGGAACACCGGGGAGCTGTTTTTT. The chain combines TRBV7-3 with TRBJ2-2; TRBD1 matches at 10 bases. The CDR3 covers 16 residues. Germline V gene sequence: CDR1 SGHTA, CDR2 FQGTGA. With 5 bases clipped from V and 1 base from J, the junction kept 4 bases outside the gene matches.

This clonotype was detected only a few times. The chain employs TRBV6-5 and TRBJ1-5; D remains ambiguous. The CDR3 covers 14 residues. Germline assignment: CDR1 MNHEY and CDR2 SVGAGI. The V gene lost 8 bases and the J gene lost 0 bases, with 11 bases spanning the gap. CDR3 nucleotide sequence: TGTGCCAGCCGCGGGCCGTATAGCAATCAGCCCCAGCATTTT. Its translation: CASRGPYSNQPQHF.

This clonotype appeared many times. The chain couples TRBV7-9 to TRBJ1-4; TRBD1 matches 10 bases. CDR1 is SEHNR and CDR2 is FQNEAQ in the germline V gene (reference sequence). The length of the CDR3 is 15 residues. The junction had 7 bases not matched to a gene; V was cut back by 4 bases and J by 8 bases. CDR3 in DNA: TGTGCCAGCAGCTCGCCGGGACAGGGGATCGAAAAACTGTTTTTT. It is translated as CASSSPGQGIEKLFF.

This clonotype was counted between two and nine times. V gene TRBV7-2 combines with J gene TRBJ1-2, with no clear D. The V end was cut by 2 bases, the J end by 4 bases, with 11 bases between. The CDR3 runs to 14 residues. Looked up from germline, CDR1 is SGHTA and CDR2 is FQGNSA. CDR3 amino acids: CASSLHSDSYGYTF. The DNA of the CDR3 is TGTGCCAGCAGCTTACATAGCGATTCCTATGGCTACACCTTC.

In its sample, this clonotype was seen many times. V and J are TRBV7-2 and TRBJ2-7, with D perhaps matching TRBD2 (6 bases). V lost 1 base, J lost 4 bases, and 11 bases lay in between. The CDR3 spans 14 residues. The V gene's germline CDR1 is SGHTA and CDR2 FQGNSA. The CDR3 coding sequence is TGTGCCAGCAGCTTAGTGGGACTCCTATACGAGCAGTACTTC. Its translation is CASSLVGLLYEQYF.

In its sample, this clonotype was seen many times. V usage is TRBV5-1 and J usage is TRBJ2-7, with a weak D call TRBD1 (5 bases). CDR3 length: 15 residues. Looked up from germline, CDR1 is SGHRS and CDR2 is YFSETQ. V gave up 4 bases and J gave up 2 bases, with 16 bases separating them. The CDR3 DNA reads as TGCGCCAGCAGCCTCCAGGGTGGGATCACCTACGAGCAGTACTTC. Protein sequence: CASSLQGGITYEQYF.

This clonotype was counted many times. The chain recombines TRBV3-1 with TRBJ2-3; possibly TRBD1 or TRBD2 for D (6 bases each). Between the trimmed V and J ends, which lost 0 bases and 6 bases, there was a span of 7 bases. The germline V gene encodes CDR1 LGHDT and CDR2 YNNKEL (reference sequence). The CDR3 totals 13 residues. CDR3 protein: CASSQEGGDTQYF. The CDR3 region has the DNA TGTGCCAGCAGCCAAGAAGGGGGGGATACGCAGTATTTT.

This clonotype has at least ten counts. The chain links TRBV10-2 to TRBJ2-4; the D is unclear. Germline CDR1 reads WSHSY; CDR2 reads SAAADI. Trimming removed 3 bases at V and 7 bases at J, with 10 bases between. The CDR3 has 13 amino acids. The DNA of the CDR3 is TGCGCCAGCAGTGAACACTCGCTGAACATTCAGTACTTC. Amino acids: CASSEHSLNIQYF.

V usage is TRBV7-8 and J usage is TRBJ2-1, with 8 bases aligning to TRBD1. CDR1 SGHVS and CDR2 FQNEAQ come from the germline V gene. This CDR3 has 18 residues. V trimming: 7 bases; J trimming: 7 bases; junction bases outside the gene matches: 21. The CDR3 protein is CASKYRLIGGQGKNEQFF. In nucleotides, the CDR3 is TGTGCCAGCAAATATCGATTAATCGGCGGACAGGGAAAGAATGAGCAGTTCTTC. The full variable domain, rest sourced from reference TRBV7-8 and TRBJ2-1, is GAGVSQSPRYKVAKRGQDVALRCDPISGHVSLFWYQQALGQGPEFLTYFQNEAQLDKSGLPSDRFFAERPEGSVSTLKIQRTQQEDSAVYLCASKYRLIGGQGKNEQFFGPGTRLTVL.

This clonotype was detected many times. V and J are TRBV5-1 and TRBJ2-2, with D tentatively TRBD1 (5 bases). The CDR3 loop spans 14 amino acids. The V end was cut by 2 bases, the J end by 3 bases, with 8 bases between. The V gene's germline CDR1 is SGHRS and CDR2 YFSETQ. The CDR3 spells CASSFQGDTGELFF. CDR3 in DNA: TGCGCCAGCAGCTTTCAGGGCGACACCGGGGAGCTGTTTTTT.

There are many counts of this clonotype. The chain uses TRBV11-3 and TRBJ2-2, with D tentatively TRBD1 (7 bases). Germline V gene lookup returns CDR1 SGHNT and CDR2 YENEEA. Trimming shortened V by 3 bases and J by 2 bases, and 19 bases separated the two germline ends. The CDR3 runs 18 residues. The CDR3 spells CASSFQGGGHLNTGELFF. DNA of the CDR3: TGTGCCAGCAGCTTCCAGGGGGGAGGACACCTCAACACCGGGGAGCTGTTTTTT. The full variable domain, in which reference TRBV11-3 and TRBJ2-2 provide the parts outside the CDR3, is EAGVVQSPRYKIIEKKQPVAFWCNPISGHNTLYWYLQNLGQGPELLIRYENEEAVDDSQLPKDRFSAERLKGVDSTLKIQPAELGDSAVYLCASSFQGGGHLNTGELFFGEGSRLTVL.

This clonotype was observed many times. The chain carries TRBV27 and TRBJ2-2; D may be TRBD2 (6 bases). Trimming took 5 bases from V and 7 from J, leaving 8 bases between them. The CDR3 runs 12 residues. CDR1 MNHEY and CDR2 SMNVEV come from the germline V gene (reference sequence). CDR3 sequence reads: CASSMDYGELFF. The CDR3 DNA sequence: TGTGCCAGCAGTATGGACTACGGGGAGCTGTTTTTT.